This T cell receptor (beta chain) was sequenced in a study of CD8+ T cells in alopecia areata. The treatment denotes: oral pan-JAK inhibitor, 5-10 mg twice daily. Study conclusions and caveats: The study found tofacitinib significantly decreased scalp clonality and expanded CD8+ clones among the top 100.

Extraction of RNA preceded its reverse transcription into cDNA, which served as the sequencing template. This table comes from immunoSEQ multiplex PCR, and its TCRdb copy is limited to in-frame clones, with some not included. The sample shows about 140,000 clones, approximately 86% of them seen only once. Regarding this clone: Its antigen is not known.

The CDR3 consists of 17 residues. Germline CDR1 and CDR2: SGDLS and YYNGEE. Trimming took off 0 bases at V and 5 bases at J, with 20 bases between the two ends. The sample consisted of CD8+ T cells sorted from blood, taken at week 4, from a patient treated with tofacitinib. J is TRBJ1-2 and V is TRBV9; perhaps TRBD1 as D (5 bases). The sequence was collected from a human donor with alopecia areata. This CDR3 is CASSVDGGAGVGYGYTF. The CDR3 bases are TGTGCCAGCAGCGTAGACGGAGGGGCGGGAGTAGGGTATGGCTACACCTTC.